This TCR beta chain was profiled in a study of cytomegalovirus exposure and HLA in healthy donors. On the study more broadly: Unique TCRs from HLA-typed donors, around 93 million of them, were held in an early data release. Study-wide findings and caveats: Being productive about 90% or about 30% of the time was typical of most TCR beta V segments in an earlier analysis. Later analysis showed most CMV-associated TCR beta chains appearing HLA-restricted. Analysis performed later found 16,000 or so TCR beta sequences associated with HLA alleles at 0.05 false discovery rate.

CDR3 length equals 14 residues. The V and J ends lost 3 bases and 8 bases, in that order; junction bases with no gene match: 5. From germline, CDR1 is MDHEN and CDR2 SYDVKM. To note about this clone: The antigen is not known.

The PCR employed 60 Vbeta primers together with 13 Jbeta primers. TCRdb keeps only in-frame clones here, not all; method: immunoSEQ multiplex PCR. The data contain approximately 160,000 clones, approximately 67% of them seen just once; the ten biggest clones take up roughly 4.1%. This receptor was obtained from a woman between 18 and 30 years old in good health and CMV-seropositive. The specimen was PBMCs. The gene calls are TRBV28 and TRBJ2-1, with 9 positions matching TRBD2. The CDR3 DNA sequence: TGTGCCAGCAGTTTTTTAGCGGGGGATTATGAGCAGTTCTTC. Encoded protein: CASSFLAGDYEQFF.